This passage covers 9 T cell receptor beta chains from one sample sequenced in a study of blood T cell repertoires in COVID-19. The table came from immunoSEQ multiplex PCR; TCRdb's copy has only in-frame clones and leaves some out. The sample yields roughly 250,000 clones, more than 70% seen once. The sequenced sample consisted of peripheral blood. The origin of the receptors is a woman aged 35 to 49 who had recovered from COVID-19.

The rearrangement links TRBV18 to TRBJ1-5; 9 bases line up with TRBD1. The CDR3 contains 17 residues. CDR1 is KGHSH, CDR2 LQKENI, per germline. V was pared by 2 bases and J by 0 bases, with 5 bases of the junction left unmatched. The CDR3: CASSPGQGTLSNQPQHF. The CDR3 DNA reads TGTGCCAGCTCACCAGGACAGGGGACGCTTAGCAATCAGCCCCAGCATTTT.

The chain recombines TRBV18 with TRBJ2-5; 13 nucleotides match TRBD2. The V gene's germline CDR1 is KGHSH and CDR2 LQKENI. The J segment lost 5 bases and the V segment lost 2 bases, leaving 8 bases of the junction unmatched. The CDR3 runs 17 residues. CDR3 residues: CASSPYAPTSGGETQYF. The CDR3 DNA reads TGTGCCAGCTCACCATACGCCCCGACTAGCGGGGGGGAGACCCAGTACTTC.

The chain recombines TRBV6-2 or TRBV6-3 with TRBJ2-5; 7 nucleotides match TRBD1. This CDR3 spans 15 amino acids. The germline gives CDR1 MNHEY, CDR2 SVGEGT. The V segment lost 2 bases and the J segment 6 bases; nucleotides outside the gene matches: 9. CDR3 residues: CASSYETGNSQTQYF. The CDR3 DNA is TGTGCCAGCAGTTACGAGACAGGGAACAGTCAGACCCAGTACTTC.

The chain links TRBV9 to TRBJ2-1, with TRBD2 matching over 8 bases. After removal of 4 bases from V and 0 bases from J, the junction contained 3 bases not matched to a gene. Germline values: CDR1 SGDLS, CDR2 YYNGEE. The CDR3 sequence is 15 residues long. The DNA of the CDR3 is TGTGCCAGCAGCAAAGCGGGGGCCTCCTACAATGAGCAGTTCTTC. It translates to CASSKAGASYNEQFF. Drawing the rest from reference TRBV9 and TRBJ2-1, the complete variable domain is DSGVTQTPKHLITATGQRVTLRCSPRSGDLSVYWYQQSLDQGLQFLIQYYNGEERAKGNILERFSAQQFPDLHSELNLSSLELGDSALYFCASSKAGASYNEQFFGPGTRLTVL.

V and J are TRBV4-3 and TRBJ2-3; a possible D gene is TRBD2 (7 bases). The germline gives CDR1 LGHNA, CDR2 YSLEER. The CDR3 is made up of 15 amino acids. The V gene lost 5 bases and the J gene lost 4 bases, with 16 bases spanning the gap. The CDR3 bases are TGCGCCAGCAGCAGGGCAGGGGCGGGGGCAGATACGCAGTATTTT. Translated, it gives CASSRAGAGADTQYF.

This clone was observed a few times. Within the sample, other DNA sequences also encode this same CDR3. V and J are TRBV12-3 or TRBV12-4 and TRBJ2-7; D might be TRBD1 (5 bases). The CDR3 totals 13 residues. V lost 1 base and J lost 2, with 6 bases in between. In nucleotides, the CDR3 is TGTGCCAGCAGTTTAGGCAGGGCCTACGAGCAGTACTTC. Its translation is CASSLGRAYEQYF.

The CDR3 nucleotides read TGTGCCAGCAGCCCGGGGGGTTCATACGAGACCCAGTACTTC. Amino acids: CASSPGGSYETQYF. This rearrangement joins TRBV11-2 to TRBJ2-5, with 7 bases identical to TRBD2. The CDR3 length is 14 residues. The V segment lost 5 bases and the J segment 5 bases; nucleotides outside the gene matches: 8. Germline V CDR1 and CDR2: SGHAT, FQNNGV.

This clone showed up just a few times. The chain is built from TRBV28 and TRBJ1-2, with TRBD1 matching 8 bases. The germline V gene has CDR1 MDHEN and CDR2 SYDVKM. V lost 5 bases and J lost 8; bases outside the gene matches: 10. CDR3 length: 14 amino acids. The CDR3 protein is CASSTGQGSSGYTF. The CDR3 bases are TGTGCCAGCAGTACTGGACAGGGTTCGAGCGGCTACACCTTC.

CDR3 sequence (DNA): TGTGCCACCAGTGATTCACCGGACAGGAGCTCCTACGAGCAGTACTTC. Amino acid sequence: CATSDSPDRSSYEQYF. V is TRBV24-1 and J is TRBJ2-7; 7 positions agree with TRBD1. Germline CDR1 and CDR2: KGHDR and SFDVKD. The V and J ends lost 2 bases and 0 bases, in that order; junction bases with no gene match: 6. CDR3 length: 16 residues.